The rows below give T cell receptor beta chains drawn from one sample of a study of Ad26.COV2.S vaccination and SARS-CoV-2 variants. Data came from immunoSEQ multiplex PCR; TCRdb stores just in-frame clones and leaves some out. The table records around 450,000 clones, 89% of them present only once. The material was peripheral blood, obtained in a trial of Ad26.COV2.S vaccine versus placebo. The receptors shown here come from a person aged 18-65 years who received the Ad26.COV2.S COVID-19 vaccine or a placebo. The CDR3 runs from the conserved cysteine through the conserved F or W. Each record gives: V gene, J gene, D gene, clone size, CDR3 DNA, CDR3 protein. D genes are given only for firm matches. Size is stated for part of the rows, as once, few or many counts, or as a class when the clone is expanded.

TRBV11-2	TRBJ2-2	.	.	TGTGCCAGCAGCTTAATGGGGGTTTCCTTCGGGGAGCTGTTTTTT	CASSLMGVSFGELFF
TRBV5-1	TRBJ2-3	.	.	TGCGCCAGCAGCTTGGGAAGTTGGAGCACAGATACGCAGTATTTT	CASSLGSWSTDTQYF
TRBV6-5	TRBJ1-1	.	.	TGTGCCAGCAGTTACGGGGGGGCCGACACTGAAGCTTTCTTT	CASSYGGADTEAFF
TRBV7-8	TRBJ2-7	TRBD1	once	TGTGCCAGCAGCTCAAACAGGGGAACCTACGAGCAGTACTTC	CASSSNRGTYEQYF
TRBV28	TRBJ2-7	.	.	TGTGCCAGCAGTGTCCTAGACTACGAGCAGTACTTC	CASSVLDYEQYF
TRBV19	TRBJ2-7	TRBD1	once	TGTGCCAGTAGTACAACGGACAGGGTCCACGAGCAGTACTTC	CASSTTDRVHEQYF
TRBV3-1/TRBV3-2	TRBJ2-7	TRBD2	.	TGTGCCAGCAGCCAAGGCGGGGGGGCCTCCTACGAGCAGTACTTC	CASSQGGGASYEQYF
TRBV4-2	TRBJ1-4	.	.	TGTGCCAGCAGCCAAGTCCCGGGAAGGAGGTCGTATGGGAAACTGTTTTTT	CASSQVPGRRSYGKLFF
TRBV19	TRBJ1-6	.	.	TGTGCCAGTAGGCCCGAATGGGACAATTCACCCCTCCACTTT	CASRPEWDNSPLHF
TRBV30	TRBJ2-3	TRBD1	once	TGTGCCTGGATACTAAGACAGGGGGGTACGCAGTATTTT	CAWILRQGGTQYF
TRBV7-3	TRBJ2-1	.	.	TGTGCCAGCAGCTTACTCCCGGCGGTCGATGAGCAGTTCTTC	CASSLLPAVDEQFF
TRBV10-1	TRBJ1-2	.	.	TGCGCCAGCAGCCTGGACCGAGGATATGGCTACACCTTC	CASSLDRGYGYTF
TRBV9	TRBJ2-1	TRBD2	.	TGTGCCAGCAGCGCCACTAGCGGAAGTTACAATGAGCAGTTCTTC	CASSATSGSYNEQFF
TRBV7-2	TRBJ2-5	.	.	TGTGCCAGCAGCTTACTTGGGGCAGGCCAAGAGACCCAGTACTTC	CASSLLGAGQETQYF
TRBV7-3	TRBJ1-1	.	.	TGTGCCAGCAGCTTAAGTCCGGGAAACACTGAAGCTTTCTTT	CASSLSPGNTEAFF
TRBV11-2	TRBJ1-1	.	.	TGTGCCAGCAGTCGGACAGCCGAAGCTTTCTTT	CASSRTAEAFF
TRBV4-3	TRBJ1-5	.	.	TGCGCCAGCAGCCTAAGTAGAACAGGAAGTCAGCCCCAGCATTTT	CASSLSRTGSQPQHF
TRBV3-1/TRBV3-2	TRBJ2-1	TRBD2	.	TGTGCCAGCAGCCCACAGACTAGCGGGTTCATGGATGAGCAGTTCTTC	CASSPQTSGFMDEQFF
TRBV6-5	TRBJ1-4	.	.	TGTGCCAGCAGAACGAACTGGAATGAAAAACTGTTTTTT	CASRTNWNEKLFF
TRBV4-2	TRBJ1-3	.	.	TGTGCCAGCAGCCAAGATCCGGAACCGGCCTTCGGAAACACCATATATTTT	CASSQDPEPAFGNTIYF
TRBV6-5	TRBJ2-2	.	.	TGTGCCAGCAAAACGGGACACCAGAACACCGGGGAGCTGTTTTTT	CASKTGHQNTGELFF
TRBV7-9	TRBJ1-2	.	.	TGTGCCAGCAGCTTAGGGCCCAACTATGGCTACACCTTC	CASSLGPNYGYTF
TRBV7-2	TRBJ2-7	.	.	TGTGCCAGCAGCTTAAGTCAGCCGTACGAGCAGTACTTC	CASSLSQPYEQYF
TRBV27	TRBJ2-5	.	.	TGTGCCAGCAGTTTCCGGGGGGCGGAGACCCAGTACTTC	CASSFRGAETQYF
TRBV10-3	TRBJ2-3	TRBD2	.	TGTGCCATCAGGTTTCCCACTAGCGGTACGCAGTATTTT	CAIRFPTSGTQYF
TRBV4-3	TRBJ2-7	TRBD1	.	TGCGCCAGCAGCCAAGAGACGGGACAGGGAGGGAACGAGCAGTACTTC	CASSQETGQGGNEQYF
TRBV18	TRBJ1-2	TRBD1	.	TGTGCCAGCTCACCGTCCGGGACAGGGAGTGGCTACACCTTC	CASSPSGTGSGYTF